This passage covers 29 T cell receptor beta chains from one sample sequenced in a study of blood T cell repertoires in COVID-19. Using immunoSEQ multiplex PCR, the repertoire was profiled, and TCRdb retains in-frame clones only, with some absent. This sample carries 100,000 to 150,000 clones, roughly 80% of them seen once, and the ten largest clones take roughly 8.6%. The source material was peripheral blood. These receptors all stem from a human donor in a cohort sampled during active COVID-19.

J is TRBJ2-5 and V is TRBV7-9; possible D gene TRBD1, 6 bases. This CDR3 has 14 amino acids. V was cut by 0 bases and J by 3 bases, with 8 bases left in between. CDR1 is SEHNR, CDR2 FQNEAQ, per germline (reference sequence). The DNA for the CDR3 is TGTGCCAGCAGCTTAGCACAGGGTAAAGAGACCCAGTACTTC. Its protein product is CASSLAQGKETQYF. Combining the CDR3 with reference TRBV7-9 and TRBJ2-5 gives the whole variable domain DTGVSQNPRHKITKRGQNVTFRCDPISEHNRLYWYRQTLGQGPEFLTYFQNEAQLEKSRLLSDRFSAERPKGSFSTLEIQRTEQGDSAMYLCASSLAQGKETQYFGPGTRLLVL.

The rearrangement uses TRBV5-4 and TRBJ1-2; TRBD1 aligns across 7 bases. With V trimmed by 0 bases and J by 8 bases, 4 bases remained unmatched. The CDR3 has 13 amino acids. Looked up from germline, CDR1 is SGHNT and CDR2 is YYREEE (reference sequence). In nucleotides, the CDR3 is TGTGCCAGCAGCTTGGGGCAGGGGGTCGGCTACACCTTC. The encoded protein is CASSLGQGVGYTF.

CDR3 region: CASSSATGTGELFF. The CDR3 nucleotides read TGTGCCAGCAGCTCCGCTACGGGGACCGGGGAGCTGTTTTTT. V usage is TRBV5-5 and J usage is TRBJ2-2, with D maybe TRBD2 (5 bases). V dropped 3 bases and J dropped 5 bases, with 11 bases sitting between them. The length of the CDR3 is 14 residues. Germline lookup yields CDR1 SGHKS and CDR2 YYEKEE (reference sequence).

This clone was counted between two and nine times. This sequence joins TRBV7-8 and TRBJ2-7, with 10 bases identical to TRBD2. J gave up 2 bases and V 2 bases, and 3 bases lay outside the gene matches. There are 15 residues in the CDR3. Germline CDR1 is SGHVS and CDR2 is FQNEAQ. The CDR3 loop reads CASSLLAGGAYEQYF. For the CDR3, the DNA is TGTGCCAGCAGCTTATTAGCGGGGGGCGCCTACGAGCAGTACTTC.

The chain is built from TRBV5-4 and TRBJ1-6; 7 bases agree with TRBD1. Losses at the gene ends were 4 bases for V and 7 bases for J; bases not matched to a gene: 5. CDR1 is SGHNT and CDR2 is YYREEE in the germline V gene (reference sequence). This CDR3 contains 14 residues. The CDR3 DNA reads as TGTGCCAGCAGCAGGGGGCGCGGGAATTCACCCCTCCACTTT. Residues: CASSRGRGNSPLHF.

This clone was observed a handful of times. This sequence joins TRBV7-2 and TRBJ2-6; D is unresolved. CDR3 length: 19 amino acids. Looked up from germline, CDR1 is SGHTA and CDR2 is FQGNSA. The germline V and J ends were trimmed by 2 bases and 0 bases, with 17 bases remaining between them. In DNA, the CDR3 is TGTGCCAGCAGCTTAAGTCAGACGGGTTATGGCTCTGGGGCCAACGTCCTGACTTTC. Protein sequence: CASSLSQTGYGSGANVLTF.

About this clone itself: This CDR3 is also generated by other DNA sequences in the sample. The chain carries TRBV5-6 and TRBJ1-6; no clear D. The CDR3 runs to 17 residues. V was pared by 0 bases and J by 1 base, with 11 bases between. Per germline, CDR1 SGHDT and CDR2 YYEEEE. The CDR3 sequence: CASSLGTAGSYNSPLHF. The CDR3 DNA is TGTGCCAGCAGCTTGGGAACCGCCGGGTCCTATAATTCACCCCTCCACTTT.

This chain connects TRBV27 to TRBJ1-1, with D perhaps matching TRBD1 (5 bases). Per germline, CDR1 MNHEY and CDR2 SMNVEV (reference sequence). V dropped 10 bases and J dropped 0 bases, with 15 bases sitting between them. This CDR3 contains 14 residues. The CDR3: CATQQQVMNTEAFF. In nucleotides, the CDR3 is TGTGCCACCCAACAACAGGTCATGAACACTGAAGCTTTCTTT.

The V call is TRBV15, the J call TRBJ2-7; 7 bases line up with TRBD1. With V trimmed by 2 bases and J by 5 bases, 9 bases remained unmatched. Per the germline V gene, CDR1 is LNHNV and CDR2 is YYDKDF (reference sequence). This CDR3 contains 15 residues. CDR3 region: CATSRPQGSYDEQYF. In DNA form, the CDR3 reads TGTGCCACCAGCAGACCACAGGGGTCCTACGACGAGCAGTACTTC.

The sample holds one count of this clone. V gene TRBV12-5 combines with J gene TRBJ2-7; D is possibly TRBD1 (5 bases). Trimming removed 5 bases from V and 3 bases from J, with 8 bases in between. This CDR3 has 12 amino acids. Germline lookup yields CDR1 LGHNT and CDR2 FRNRAP. The CDR3 DNA reads TGTGCTAGTGGTCTTGACAGCTACGAGCAGTACTTC. It yields the protein CASGLDSYEQYF.

Only a few counts were recorded for this clone. The chain combines TRBV3-1 (or the pseudogene TRBV3-2) with TRBJ2-7; possibly TRBD2 for D (5 bases). This CDR3 has 14 residues. Trimming took 5 bases from V and 3 from J, leaving 14 bases between them. Germline CDR1 LGHDT, CDR2 YNNKEL (reference sequence). CDR3 nucleotides: TGTGCCAGCAGCGGGAGAGCGGATAGCTACGAGCAGTACTTC. This codes for CASSGRADSYEQYF.

The rearrangement links TRBV30 to TRBJ1-1; TRBD1 matches 7 bases. The CDR3 is made up of 14 amino acids. With V trimmed by 2 bases and J by 0 bases, 3 bases remained unmatched. Germline values: CDR1 GTSNPN, CDR2 SVGIG (reference sequence). CDR3 sequence (DNA): TGTGCCTGGAGTCCAGGGGGGTTGAACACTGAAGCTTTCTTT. It yields the protein CAWSPGGLNTEAFF.

The chain has TRBV28 and TRBJ1-1, with a possible D match to TRBD1 (5 bases). The V and J ends lost 3 bases and 0 bases respectively, with 14 bases between them. Germline loops: CDR1 MDHEN, CDR2 SYDVKM. CDR3 length: 16 residues. CDR3 sequence reads: CASSLGGSHMNTEAFF. CDR3 nucleotides: TGTGCCAGCAGTTTGGGGGGAAGCCACATGAACACTGAAGCTTTCTTT.

The V gene is TRBV7-9, the J gene TRBJ2-1; weak D call: TRBD1 (5 bases). Germline V lookup: CDR1 SEHNR, CDR2 FQNEAQ (reference sequence). This CDR3 spans 13 amino acids. Deletions cut 8 bases from V and 3 bases from J, with 11 bases between. This chain's CDR3 is CASSDTNYNEQFF. The CDR3 DNA reads as TGTGCCAGCTCGGACACGAACTACAATGAGCAGTTCTTC.

The chain has TRBV9 and TRBJ2-2, with a tentative D call TRBD1 (5 bases). Germline V gives CDR1 SGDLS, CDR2 YYNGEE. With 1 base removed from V and 5 bases from J, the gap between germline ends came to 12 bases. CDR3 length equals 15 residues. CDR3 DNA sequence: TGTGCCAGCAGCGTAAGCAGGGCCGGAACCGGGGAGCTGTTTTTT. Its translation: CASSVSRAGTGELFF.

The genes are TRBV15 and TRBJ1-4, with 7 bases lining up with TRBD1. This CDR3 spans 15 amino acids. From germline, CDR1 is LNHNV and CDR2 YYDKDF (reference sequence). Losses at the gene ends were 0 bases for V and 8 bases for J; bases not matched to a gene: 6. The CDR3 protein is CATSRDQGVEEKLFF. The DNA for the CDR3 is TGTGCCACCAGCAGAGATCAGGGGGTAGAAGAAAAACTGTTTTTT.

This chain joins TRBV6-6 and TRBJ2-4; 7 bases align to TRBD2. Germline CDR1 is MNHNY and CDR2 is SVGAGI (reference sequence). The CDR3 length is 16 residues. V was pared by 2 bases and J by 2 bases, with 6 bases of the junction left unmatched. The CDR3 coding sequence is TGTGCCAGCAGTTACATTGGGGAGGGGTCCAAAAACATTCAGTACTTC. Translating gives CASSYIGEGSKNIQYF.

The chain recombines TRBV19 with TRBJ1-4; TRBD1 might be the D (6 bases). Looked up from germline, CDR1 is LNHDA and CDR2 is SQIVND (reference sequence). V shed 7 bases and J shed 5 bases, with 11 bases lying between them. The length of the CDR3 is 13 residues. This CDR3 is CASTRTVNEKLFF. Written as DNA, the CDR3 is TGTGCCAGTACGAGGACAGTGAATGAAAAACTGTTTTTT. Drawing the rest from reference TRBV19 and TRBJ1-4, the complete variable domain is DGGITQSPKYLFRKEGQNVTLSCEQNLNHDAMYWYRQDPGQGLRLIYYSQIVNDFQKGDIAEGYSVSREKKESFPLTVTSAQKNPTAFYLCASTRTVNEKLFFGSGTQLSVL.

This clone was recorded a few times. The chain carries TRBV25-1 and TRBJ1-1; maybe TRBD1 (5 bases). Germline loops: CDR1 MGHDK, CDR2 SYGVNS. V lost 7 bases to trimming and J lost 4 bases, with 13 bases between them. The CDR3 loop spans 13 amino acids. CDR3: CASMGGTGTEAFF. In nucleotides, the CDR3 is TGTGCCAGCATGGGAGGGACGGGCACTGAAGCTTTCTTT.

This clone has only one observation. This chain links TRBV6-2 or TRBV6-3 with TRBJ1-2; 9 bases are shared with TRBD1. The germline CDR1 and CDR2 sequences are MNHEY and SVGEGT. V dropped 1 base and J dropped 1; count of bases not matched to a gene: 4. The CDR3 runs 16 residues. The CDR3 DNA follows: TGTGCCAGCAGTTACTTGTTGGGACAGGGTAACTATGGCTACACCTTC. Translated, it gives CASSYLLGQGNYGYTF.

The genes are TRBV11-3 and TRBJ2-7; 7 bases map to TRBD1. CDR1 is SGHNT and CDR2 is YENEEA in the germline V gene. V lost 5 bases and J lost 3; bases outside the gene matches: 4. The CDR3 extends over 13 amino acids. CDR3 nucleotide sequence: TGTGCCAGCAGCCTCCGGGACAGCTACGAGCAGTACTTC. It yields the protein CASSLRDSYEQYF.

This clone was observed a few times. This chain uses TRBV4-1 with TRBJ2-7; 9 bases fit TRBD1. V shed 3 bases, J shed 4 bases, and the junction held 7 bases outside the gene matches. The CDR3 loop spans 15 amino acids. Germline values: CDR1 MGHRA, CDR2 YSYEKL. The CDR3 loop is CASSHPGTGSYEQYF. The CDR3 nucleotides are TGCGCCAGCAGCCACCCGGGGACAGGGAGTTACGAGCAGTACTTC.

This rearrangement joins TRBV11-3 to TRBJ2-5; 10 nucleotides agree with TRBD1. Germline V gene data show CDR1 as SGHNT and CDR2 as YENEEA. The trim removed 5 bases at V and 0 bases at J, leaving 6 bases unmatched. The CDR3 has 16 amino acids. For the CDR3, the DNA is TGTGCCAGCAGCGTTAGACAGGGGGCATACCAAGAGACCCAGTACTTC. Translating gives CASSVRQGAYQETQYF.

J is TRBJ2-6 and V is TRBV5-1; 8 nucleotides line up with TRBD1. Germline CDR1 is SGHRS and CDR2 is YFSETQ. This CDR3 region has 19 residues. J was trimmed by 1 base and V by 5 bases; bases with no gene match: 14. CDR3 loop: CASRIDRGLPRSGANVLTF. Here the CDR3 DNA reads TGCGCCAGCAGAATAGACAGGGGACTTCCTCGTTCTGGGGCCAACGTCCTGACTTTC.

This clone turned up a few times. The rearrangement joins TRBV18 to TRBJ2-7, with 7 bases matching TRBD1. The CDR3 totals 18 residues. V lost 4 bases, J lost 2 bases, and 17 bases stayed unmatched. CDR1 KGHSH and CDR2 LQKENI come from the germline V gene. The CDR3 coding sequence is TGTGCCAGCTCACTCAGACCTCCCGGGACAGCGAAGACCTACGAGCAGTACTTC. Translating gives CASSLRPPGTAKTYEQYF.

The chain is built from TRBV7-6 and TRBJ2-7; 7 nucleotides line up with TRBD1. CDR1 and CDR2 (germline): SGHVS, FNYEAQ. CDR3 length: 13 amino acids. Trimming removed 5 bases from V and 3 bases from J; junction bases left unmatched: 4. CDR3 sequence: CASSRDRSYEQYF. The CDR3 DNA sequence: TGTGCCAGCAGCCGGGACAGAAGCTACGAGCAGTACTTC.

Details on this clone: A junction end diverges from the germline sequence, so it may reflect a read error. The rearrangement uses TRBV6-5 and TRBJ2-5, with 12 bases matching TRBD2. CDR1 and CDR2 (germline): MNHEY, SVGAGI. This CDR3 has 15 amino acids. The CDR3 nucleotides read TGTGTCAGCAGTTTTTCTAGCGGGAGGGCTAAGACCCAGTACTTC. Its protein product is CVSSFSSGRAKTQYF.

The rearrangement joins TRBV19 to TRBJ2-7; 7 bases align to TRBD1. J was trimmed by 4 bases and V by 8 bases; bases with no gene match: 11. The CDR3 covers 14 residues. CDR1 and CDR2 from the germline V gene are LNHDA and SQIVND (reference sequence). CDR3 loop: CASGNRGSRYEQYF. The CDR3 DNA sequence: TGTGCCAGTGGGAACAGGGGCTCCCGTTACGAGCAGTACTTC.

The chain employs TRBV29-1 and TRBJ2-7, with D perhaps TRBD1 (5 bases). The V end lost 7 bases, the J end lost 7 bases, and 14 bases lay between the germline ends. The germline V gene has CDR1 SQVTM and CDR2 ANQGSEA. The CDR3 has 11 residues. CDR3 sequence reads: CSGQGLEEQYF. The CDR3 DNA is TGCAGCGGTCAGGGATTAGAGGAGCAGTACTTC.